The 6 T cell receptor beta chains below were found in one sample sequenced in a study of cytotoxic CD8 clonotypes in ibrutinib-treated CLL (dated by TCRdb to 2020 to 2023). The time point label, as the study defines it: roughly 12 months on ibrutinib. The library was built by means of the immunoSEQ multiplex PCR assay. TCRdb took over this immuneACCESS table, retaining in-frame rearrangements with V and J assigned. Such tables are incomplete; in checked studies, under half of the missing clones stem from an unresolved V gene, and the remainder is unexplained. The sample table holds hundreds of thousands of clones, of which about three quarters were seen once. Over 5.5% of the sample is taken by the ten largest. Sequencing was performed on PBMCs, taken after 12 months of ibrutinib treatment. These receptors all stem from a human donor with chronic lymphocytic leukemia.

The chain recombines TRBV5-4 with TRBJ2-7, with D hard to call. The ends were cut back, 0 bases at V and 1 base at J, with 8 bases in the middle. This CDR3 is 14 amino acids long. The V gene's germline CDR1 is SGHNT and CDR2 YYREEE (reference sequence). CDR3 in amino acids: CASSLGKLSYEQYF. The CDR3 DNA sequence: TGTGCCAGCAGCTTGGGGAAGTTATCCTACGAGCAGTACTTC.

This chain uses TRBV5-8 with TRBJ1-2; 11 bases agree with TRBD1. CDR3 length equals 14 residues. V lost 4 bases to trimming and J lost 8 bases; unmatched junction nucleotides: 7. Looked up from germline, CDR1 is SGHTS and CDR2 is YDEGEE. The CDR3 spells CASSAGQGVDGYTF. For the CDR3, the DNA is TGTGCCAGCAGCGCGGGACAGGGGGTTGACGGCTACACCTTC.

The CDR3 DNA reads TGTGCCAGCGATCCAGGGCGGGAGAGTTCACCCCTCCACTTT. Protein sequence: CASDPGRESSPLHF. V is TRBV6-6 and J is TRBJ1-6, with a possible D match to TRBD1 (5 bases). The length of the CDR3 is 14 residues. CDR1 MNHNY and CDR2 SVGAGI come from the germline V gene (reference sequence). Trimming cost V 8 bases and J 9 bases, with 17 bases left between them.

This clone came up a few times. The chain combines TRBV6-5 with TRBJ1-2; D is ambiguous. Germline assignment: CDR1 MNHEY and CDR2 SVGAGI. CDR3 length equals 14 residues. V dropped 5 bases and J dropped 8 bases, with 18 bases sitting between them. The chain's CDR3 is CASSPDKGQTGYTF. CDR3 in DNA: TGTGCCAGCAGTCCCGATAAGGGTCAAACGGGCTACACCTTC.

J is TRBJ2-2 and V is TRBV6-5, with D possibly being TRBD1 (6 bases). Germline CDR1 is MNHEY and CDR2 is SVGAGI. The V end was cut by 6 bases, the J end by 7 bases, with 15 bases between. The CDR3 has 14 amino acids. This CDR3 reads CASSSGQSYGELFF. CDR3 sequence (DNA): TGTGCCAGCAGCTCGGGACAATCGTACGGGGAGCTGTTTTTT.

The rearrangement joins TRBV25-1 to TRBJ1-1, with D tentatively TRBD1 (5 bases). From germline, CDR1 is MGHDK and CDR2 SYGVNS. V lost 3 bases and J 1 base, leaving 9 bases between the germline ends. This CDR3 has 14 amino acids. The chain's CDR3 is CASSDPGGNTEAFF. The CDR3 DNA follows: TGTGCCAGCAGTGATCCCGGGGGGAACACTGAAGCTTTCTTT.